The 23 T cell receptor beta chains given below trace back to one sample, sequenced in a study of shared clonotypes between healthy human individuals. Method: immunoSEQ multiplex PCR; TCRdb's copy keeps in-frame clones and lacks some. The sample holds about 2.4 million clones; more than 90% are singletons and the top ten take roughly 0.15%. Sequenced: naive CD4+ T cells sorted from blood. The subset denotes: CD45RA+ positively selected. Receptor source: a man aged 18 to 30 in good health.

The CDR3 DNA reads TGTGCCAGCAGCTCCACCTGGACAGAAGGCACAGATACGCAGTATTTT. It yields the protein CASSSTWTEGTDTQYF. The V call is TRBV9, the J call TRBJ2-3; weak D call: TRBD1 (6 bases). The germline V gene encodes CDR1 SGDLS and CDR2 YYNGEE. V shed 4 bases and J shed 1 base, with 16 bases lying between them. CDR3 length equals 16 residues.

CDR3 in amino acids: CASSSTGMGREKLFF. The CDR3 DNA reads as TGTGCCAGCAGCTCAACAGGAATGGGGCGTGAAAAACTGTTTTTT. This chain uses TRBV5-6 with TRBJ1-4; D perhaps matches TRBD1 (5 bases). Trimming left V 3 bases short and J 7 bases short, with 16 bases between. The CDR3 covers 15 residues. Germline V CDR1 and CDR2: SGHDT, YYEEEE.

V gene TRBV6-1 combines with J gene TRBJ2-7, with 13 nucleotides matching TRBD2. J was trimmed by 2 bases and V by 6 bases; bases with no gene match: 4. The length of the CDR3 is 15 residues. The germline gives CDR1 MNHNS, CDR2 SASEGT. The DNA of the CDR3 is TGTGCCAGCAGCCCAGGACTAGCGGGAGCCTACGAGCAGTACTTC. Its protein is CASSPGLAGAYEQYF.

The chain has TRBV9 and TRBJ2-1; 9 bases match TRBD2. With 6 bases clipped from V and 3 bases from J, the junction kept 7 bases outside the gene matches. The CDR3 is made up of 15 amino acids. The germline CDR1 and CDR2 sequences are SGDLS and YYNGEE. The DNA for the CDR3 is TGTGCCAGCACTCTCCTTAGCGGGGGCTACAATGAGCAGTTCTTC. Its translation: CASTLLSGGYNEQFF.

About this clone: At one boundary the junction diverges from the germline segment, which might be a read error. The chain has TRBV7-7 and TRBJ2-1, with 7 bases lining up with TRBD1. The CDR3 covers 13 residues. Per germline, CDR1 SSHAT and CDR2 FNYEAQ (reference sequence). The CDR3 DNA reads as TGTGCTAGCAGCCAGGGGGTGATCAATGAGCAGTTCTTC. As protein: CASSQGVINEQFF.

The rearrangement links TRBV2 to TRBJ2-5; TRBD1 matches at 11 bases. The DNA matches TRBJ2-7 better at its end, which makes the J call doubtful. Per the germline V gene, CDR1 is SNHLY and CDR2 is FYNNEI. CDR3 length equals 15 residues. DNA of the CDR3: TGTGCCAGCAAACCGGACAGGGGGCTTTACTACGAGCAGTACTTC. Its translation is CASKPDRGLYYEQYF.

The genes are TRBV30 and TRBJ1-1; D may be TRBD1 (5 bases). This CDR3 is built from 18 residues. The ends were cut back, 6 bases at V and 7 bases at J, with 33 bases in the middle. Germline V gene lookup returns CDR1 GTSNPN and CDR2 SVGIG (reference sequence). CDR3 in amino acids: CACGGGVGTPGTPLEAFF. The CDR3 DNA is TGTGCCTGTGGGGGGGGTGTGGGTACCCCCGGAACCCCTCTTGAAGCTTTCTTT. The whole variable domain, filled in from reference TRBV30 and TRBJ1-1, reads SQTIHQWPATLVQPVGSPLSLECTVEGTSNPNLYWYRQAAGRGLQLLFYSVGIGQISSEVPQNLSASRPQDRQFILSSKKLLLSDSGFYLCACGGGVGTPGTPLEAFFGQGTRLTVV.

The genes are TRBV6-1 and TRBJ1-5, with D maybe TRBD1 (5 bases). Germline V CDR1 and CDR2: MNHNS, SASEGT. The CDR3 is 13 amino acids. The CDR3 sequence is CAAAGWGNQPQHF. CDR3 in DNA: TGTGCAGCAGCAGGGTGGGGCAATCAGCCCCAGCATTTT.

This clone is a singleton in its sample. Other DNA sequences in this sample translate to the same CDR3. The V and J genes are TRBV29-1 and TRBJ2-3; TRBD1 might be the D (5 bases). V dropped 1 base and J dropped 2 bases, with 7 bases sitting between them. From germline, CDR1 is SQVTM and CDR2 ANQGSEA. The CDR3 extends over 13 amino acids. CDR3 nucleotide sequence: TGCAGCGTTGAAGCACAGGCCACAGATACGCAGTATTTT. Its translation: CSVEAQATDTQYF.

The rearrangement joins TRBV19 to TRBJ1-1, with D perhaps TRBD1 (6 bases). V was trimmed by 6 bases and J by 3 bases, leaving 8 bases between them. There are 12 residues in the CDR3. CDR1 and CDR2 (germline): LNHDA, SQIVND (reference sequence). CDR3 sequence (DNA): TGTGCCAGTAGCGACAGGTACACTGAAGCTTTCTTT. Its translation: CASSDRYTEAFF.

The CDR3 coding sequence is TGCGCCAGCAGCATCGGACAGGTAACAGATACGCAGTATTTT. It translates to CASSIGQVTDTQYF. The chain combines TRBV5-1 with TRBJ2-3; 7 bases map to TRBD1. The CDR3 has 14 amino acids. The V gene end was trimmed by 4 bases and the J gene end by 3 bases; junction bases not matched to a gene: 5. Germline CDR1 and CDR2: SGHRS and YFSETQ.

V usage is TRBV19 and J usage is TRBJ1-2; D is undetermined. Germline CDR1 is LNHDA and CDR2 is SQIVND (reference sequence). V was cut by 7 bases and J by 1 base, with 16 bases left in between. CDR3 size: 15 residues. CDR3 DNA: TGTGCCAGTACCCCCTCCGGTGGGGATAACTATGGCTACACCTTC. Translating gives CASTPSGGDNYGYTF.

The J gene is TRBJ2-3, the V gene TRBV6-6; TRBD2 aligns across 12 bases. V was pared by 2 bases and J by 7 bases, with 4 bases of the junction left unmatched. The CDR3 is 15 residues long. CDR1 and CDR2 from the germline V gene are MNHNY and SVGAGI (reference sequence). CDR3 bases: TGTGCCAGCAGTTACGGACTAGCGGGGAGTTATACGCAGTATTTT. Encoded protein: CASSYGLAGSYTQYF.

The chain uses TRBV28 and TRBJ1-2; 7 bases map to TRBD1. The germline CDR1 and CDR2 sequences are MDHEN and SYDVKM. The CDR3 spans 13 residues. The junction had 8 bases not matched to a gene; V was cut back by 6 bases and J by 7 bases. The CDR3 nucleotides are TGTGCCAGCAGCCCCGGGGACAGACTTGGCTACACCTTC. It is translated as CASSPGDRLGYTF.

Only one count was recorded for this clone. This chain's CDR3 is CASANWGIYGYTF. For the CDR3, the DNA is TGTGCCAGCGCTAACTGGGGGATCTATGGCTACACCTTC. V is TRBV18 and J is TRBJ1-2; perhaps TRBD1 as D (5 bases). The ends were cut back, 8 bases at V and 4 bases at J, with 14 bases in the middle. Germline-derived CDR1 and CDR2 are KGHSH and LQKENI. The CDR3 consists of 13 residues.

As to this clone: Additional DNA sequences in this sample encode the identical CDR3. The chain is built from TRBV2 and TRBJ2-2; D is undetermined. This CDR3 is 14 amino acids long. Germline V gene lookup returns CDR1 SNHLY and CDR2 FYNNEI. Trimming removed 3 bases at V and 0 bases at J, with 5 bases between. The CDR3 reads CASSEQSNTGELFF. The DNA for the CDR3 is TGTGCCAGCAGTGAGCAGTCGAACACCGGGGAGCTGTTTTTT.

J is TRBJ2-2 and V is TRBV14, with 8 bases that match TRBD1. The V gene end was trimmed by 1 base and the J gene end by 3 bases; junction bases not matched to a gene: 7. In germline, CDR1 is SGHDN, CDR2 FVKESK. This CDR3 contains 17 residues. CDR3 DNA sequence: TGTGCCAGCAGCCAAGCTGGCAGGGGGCATCACACCGGGGAGCTGTTTTTT. Amino acid sequence: CASSQAGRGHHTGELFF.

V gene TRBV7-2 combines with J gene TRBJ1-2; the D is unclear. The CDR3 length is 18 residues. The V gene's germline CDR1 is SGHTA and CDR2 FQGNSA. V was cut by 4 bases and J by 5 bases, with 26 bases left in between. CDR3 bases: TGTGCCAGCAGCTCTACGACGGGCCGGACTCGGGATAGGTATGGCTACACCTTC. It specifies CASSSTTGRTRDRYGYTF.

The genes are TRBV18 and TRBJ2-5; 10 nucleotides match TRBD2. CDR1 is KGHSH and CDR2 is LQKENI in the germline V gene. V lost 5 bases, J lost 1 base, and 4 bases stayed unmatched. This CDR3 is 15 amino acids long. DNA for the CDR3: TGTGCCAGCTCATCTCGGACTAGCGGCCAAGAGACCCAGTACTTC. Translated, it gives CASSSRTSGQETQYF.

This clone was seen a handful of times. The CDR3 reads CASKVTRAGQRRDSPLHF. The CDR3, as DNA: TGTGCCAGCAAGGTCACGAGGGCAGGACAAAGACGGGATTCACCCCTCCACTTT. The chain recombines TRBV2 with TRBJ1-6; D is perhaps TRBD1 (5 bases). Trimming took off 7 bases at V and 8 bases at J, with 27 bases between the two ends. Germline V gene data show CDR1 as SNHLY and CDR2 as FYNNEI. CDR3 size: 18 residues.

To note about this clone: The sample carries other DNA sequences with the same CDR3. The chain joins TRBV27 to TRBJ1-1, with D possibly TRBD1 on 6 matching bases. Germline assignment: CDR1 MNHEY and CDR2 SMNVEV (reference sequence). Deletions cut 6 bases from V and 4 bases from J, with 9 bases between. The length of the CDR3 is 12 residues. The CDR3 loop reads CASRRGSTEAFF. The CDR3 DNA is TGTGCCAGCAGGAGGGGGAGCACTGAAGCTTTCTTT.

The V call is TRBV10-3, the J call TRBJ2-7; 10 bases match TRBD1. The CDR3 consists of 14 residues. CDR1 is ENHRY and CDR2 is SYGVKD in the germline V gene. The J segment lost 3 bases and the V segment lost 3 bases, leaving 2 bases of the junction unmatched. This CDR3 reads CAISEGTGDYEQYF. For the CDR3, the DNA is TGTGCCATCAGTGAAGGGACAGGGGACTACGAGCAGTACTTC.

The chain links TRBV6-5 to TRBJ1-6; a weak D match, TRBD1 (6 bases). The CDR3 has 14 amino acids. The germline V gene encodes CDR1 MNHEY and CDR2 SVGAGI. V dropped 7 bases and J dropped 7 bases, with 14 bases sitting between them. The CDR3 is CASTRDTSNSPLHF. CDR3 in DNA: TGTGCCAGCACTAGGGACACCTCAAATTCACCCCTCCACTTT.